Each of the 20 T cell receptor beta chains below was sequenced from the same sample in a study of OX40 agonist ivuxolimab in advanced cancers. The assay was immunoSEQ multiplex PCR, and TCRdb's table has in-frame clones only and misses some. The data show roughly 56,000 clones, roughly 85% seen once. Sequencing used CD4+ or CD8+ T cells sorted from blood, obtained in a trial of the OX40 agonist ivuxolimab. Every receptor here comes from an adult with an advanced solid tumor such as melanoma, head and neck, liver or kidney cancer.

The gene calls are TRBV2 and TRBJ2-3, with D possibly being TRBD2 (7 bases). The germline gives CDR1 SNHLY, CDR2 FYNNEI. The V end lost 6 bases, the J end lost 7 bases, and 20 bases lay between the germline ends. This CDR3 is 15 amino acids long. For the CDR3, the DNA is TGTGCCAGCAGCGACCTTAGGGGGGGCCTTAATACGCAGTATTTT. Amino acid sequence: CASSDLRGGLNTQYF.

V is TRBV5-6 and J is TRBJ2-2; D is unresolved. V was pared by 0 bases and J by 1 base, with 13 bases between. Looked up from germline, CDR1 is SGHDT and CDR2 is YYEEEE. The CDR3 sequence is 17 residues long. DNA of the CDR3: TGTGCCAGCAGCTTGGCAGGCTCAAGGAGGAACACCGGGGAGCTGTTTTTT. Its protein is CASSLAGSRRNTGELFF.

The chain recombines TRBV27 with TRBJ2-2; 8 bases line up with TRBD2. The V gene's germline CDR1 is MNHEY and CDR2 SMNVEV (reference sequence). The CDR3 has 17 amino acids. V trimming: 1 base; J trimming: 3 bases; junction bases outside the gene matches: 7. The CDR3 DNA follows: TGTGCCAGCAGTTTATTTGGCCTAGCGGGCGACACCGGGGAGCTGTTTTTT. Protein: CASSLFGLAGDTGELFF.

This sequence joins TRBV29-1 and TRBJ1-1, with D unresolved. Germline V gene sequence: CDR1 SQVTM, CDR2 ANQGSEA. V was pared by 3 bases and J by 1 base, with 9 bases between. The CDR3 contains 13 residues. This CDR3 reads CSVEGRQNTEAFF. CDR3 in DNA: TGCAGCGTTGAGGGCAGGCAGAACACTGAAGCTTTCTTT.

The J gene is TRBJ2-5, the V gene TRBV14; perhaps TRBD1 as D (6 bases). Germline V gives CDR1 SGHDN, CDR2 FVKESK. The CDR3 length is 15 residues. V was shortened by 4 bases and J by 5 bases, with 17 bases between the two germline ends. The CDR3 nucleotides read TGTGCCAGCAGCCCCCGAACAGGGCCGGGGGAGACCCAGTACTTC. It is translated as CASSPRTGPGETQYF.

This sequence joins TRBV13 and TRBJ1-1; perhaps TRBD1 as D (5 bases). V was trimmed by 5 bases and J by 0 bases, leaving 10 bases between them. Germline assignment: CDR1 PRHDT and CDR2 FYEKMQ (reference sequence). CDR3 length: 14 amino acids. Written as DNA, the CDR3 is TGTGCCAGCAGCACCCGACAGATGAACACTGAAGCTTTCTTT. Amino acids: CASSTRQMNTEAFF.

This chain joins TRBV5-4 and TRBJ2-7; no firm D call. Germline lookup yields CDR1 SGHNT and CDR2 YYREEE (reference sequence). V dropped 0 bases and J dropped 3 bases, with 1 base sitting between them. CDR3 size: 11 residues. CDR3 nucleotides: TGTGCCAGCAGCTTGGACTACGAGCAGTACTTC. This encodes CASSLDYEQYF.

The chain couples TRBV9 to TRBJ2-3, with TRBD2 identical over 12 bases. Trimming cost V 4 bases and J 3 bases; bases outside gene matches: 6. Germline lookup yields CDR1 SGDLS and CDR2 YYNGEE. The CDR3 has 16 residues. CDR3 residues: CASSPTSGSYTDTQYF. Here the CDR3 DNA reads TGTGCCAGCAGCCCGACTAGCGGGAGCTATACAGATACGCAGTATTTT.

The chain combines TRBV19 with TRBJ1-5, with TRBD1 matching 7 bases. Trimming took 4 bases from V and 5 from J; bases not matched to a gene: 8. The CDR3 is 15 amino acids. Germline loops: CDR1 LNHDA, CDR2 SQIVND (reference sequence). In DNA form, the CDR3 reads TGTGCCAGTAGTAAAACAGGACAGGTAGATCAGCCCCAGCATTTT. This translates into CASSKTGQVDQPQHF.

V and J are TRBV6-1 and TRBJ1-4; the D is unclear. Trimming removed 5 bases from V and 4 bases from J, with 11 bases in between. Germline loops: CDR1 MNHNS, CDR2 SASEGT. The CDR3 runs 14 residues. Written as DNA, the CDR3 is TGTGCCAGCAGTCGTCGTGGAGTTAATGAAAAACTGTTTTTT. Its protein product is CASSRRGVNEKLFF.

The chain employs TRBV28 and TRBJ1-2; D call uncertain. Trimming shortened V by 3 bases and J by 8 bases, and 13 bases separated the two germline ends. Germline V CDR1 and CDR2: MDHEN, SYDVKM. CDR3 length: 13 amino acids. In DNA, the CDR3 is TGTGCCAGCAGTTTTAATGGGTTACCCGGCTACACCTTC. It codes for CASSFNGLPGYTF.

A single count supports this clone. The chain has TRBV2 and TRBJ2-5, with TRBD1 as a possible D gene (6 bases). The J call is uncertain, as TRBJ2-7 better fits the DNA end. The length of the CDR3 is 15 residues. CDR1 is SNHLY, CDR2 FYNNEI, per germline. The CDR3 coding sequence is TGTGCCAGCAGTGACCCAGGGGCGACTACCTACGAGCAGTACTTC. Translation gives CASSDPGATTYEQYF.

The V and J genes are TRBV7-2 and TRBJ2-3; 8 bases are a match to TRBD2. Germline CDR1 reads SGHTA; CDR2 reads FQGNSA. The CDR3 contains 16 residues. J lost 0 bases, V lost 1 base, and 3 bases had no gene match. Here the CDR3 reads CASSLGSGRSTDTQYF. CDR3 coding DNA: TGTGCCAGCAGCTTAGGAAGCGGGAGAAGCACAGATACGCAGTATTTT.

The genes are TRBV7-9 and TRBJ1-2; 8 bases map to TRBD1. This CDR3 contains 14 residues. The germline V gene encodes CDR1 SEHNR and CDR2 FQNEAQ (reference sequence). Trimming cost V 4 bases and J 7 bases; bases outside gene matches: 8. CDR3 residues: CASSSDQGAVGYTF. The CDR3 region has the DNA TGTGCCAGCAGCTCAGACCAGGGGGCGGTTGGCTACACCTTC.

The chain links TRBV19 to TRBJ2-7, with TRBD1 as a possible D gene (6 bases). The CDR3 sequence is 13 residues long. The V gene lost 6 bases and the J gene lost 0 bases, with 9 bases spanning the gap. CDR1 and CDR2 from the germline V gene are LNHDA and SQIVND (reference sequence). The CDR3 loop reads CASSRDNSYEQYF. The DNA of the CDR3 is TGTGCCAGTAGCAGGGACAACTCCTACGAGCAGTACTTC.

The rearrangement links TRBV6-6 to TRBJ1-2, with 12 bases matching TRBD1. The CDR3 is 16 amino acids. V lost 6 bases to trimming and J lost 5 bases; unmatched junction nucleotides: 10. CDR1 and CDR2 from the germline V gene are MNHNY and SVGAGI (reference sequence). CDR3 coding DNA: TGTGCCAGCAGATCCGGGACAGGGGGCGGAAGATATGGCTACACCTTC. Translation: CASRSGTGGGRYGYTF.

This clone was seen just once. V and J are TRBV14 and TRBJ1-1; D is uncertain. With 3 bases removed from V and 11 bases from J, the gap between germline ends came to 19 bases. CDR1 and CDR2 from the germline V gene are SGHDN and FVKESK. This CDR3 is 14 amino acids long. The CDR3, as DNA: TGTGCCAGCAGCCAGTTCGGGGTAACAGCACAGGCTTTCTTT. It encodes CASSQFGVTAQAFF.

The chain combines TRBV10-3 with TRBJ1-4; D gene ambiguous. The CDR3 covers 12 residues. CDR1 and CDR2 from the germline V gene are ENHRY and SYGVKD. V lost 6 bases and J 5 bases, leaving 7 bases between the germline ends. The DNA of the CDR3 is TGTGCCATCAGCCAGACGAATGAAAAACTGTTTTTT. It translates to CAISQTNEKLFF.

This chain connects TRBV6-4 to TRBJ1-1; D ambiguous. From germline, CDR1 is MRHNA and CDR2 SNTAGT. The CDR3 extends over 14 amino acids. The V and J ends lost 0 bases and 1 base respectively, with 6 bases between them. CDR3 bases: TGTGCCAGCAGTGACTCCCAGCGGAACACTGAAGCTTTCTTT. It codes for CASSDSQRNTEAFF.

The rearrangement links TRBV6-1 to TRBJ1-5; D remains ambiguous. The CDR3 sequence is 14 residues long. Trimming removed 2 bases at V and 0 bases at J, with 5 bases between. The germline CDR1 and CDR2 sequences are MNHNS and SASEGT. The DNA for the CDR3 is TGTGCCAGCAGTGAATCAGGTAGCAATCAGCCCCAGCATTTT. It is translated as CASSESGSNQPQHF.